This T cell receptor (beta chain) was recovered during a study of OX40 agonist ivuxolimab in advanced cancers. Blood sampling was done at baseline, cycle 4 day 1, and cycle 7 day 1. This clone was observed a single time. The repertoire was sequenced with immunoSEQ multiplex PCR; TCRdb's copy has only in-frame clones and lacks some. The repertoire holds about 18,000 clones, about four fifths seen once, with about 14% in the top ten. This sample comprised CD4+ or CD8+ T cells sorted from blood, obtained in a trial of the OX40 agonist ivuxolimab. The TCR sequence derives from an adult with an advanced solid tumor such as melanoma, head and neck, liver or kidney cancer.

The CDR3 coding sequence is TGTGCCAGCAGTACCGGGACAGGGTGGGGGACCCAGTACTTC. This translates into CASSTGTGWGTQYF. The rearrangement links TRBV6-6 to TRBJ2-5; 9 nucleotides line up with TRBD1. Trimming cost V 5 bases and J 7 bases; bases outside gene matches: 8. The CDR3 loop spans 14 amino acids. Germline V gene data show CDR1 as MNHNY and CDR2 as SVGAGI (reference sequence).